This T cell receptor (beta chain) was recovered during a study of cytomegalovirus exposure and HLA in healthy donors. Study-level points and caveats: Among CMV-associated TCR beta chains, most appeared HLA-restricted in a later analysis.

This CDR3 is 14 amino acids long. Trimming left V 6 bases short and J 5 bases short, with 14 bases between. Germline CDR1 reads LNHDA; CDR2 reads SQIVND (reference sequence). PCR was performed using 60 Vbeta and 13 Jbeta primers. TCRdb's copy holds only in-frame clones and misses some; the assay was immunoSEQ multiplex PCR. The data show around 150,000 clones, 82% seen once. About this clone: No antigen is known for it.

Healthy individuals who donated bone marrow served as the donors. The V gene is TRBV19, the J gene TRBJ2-1; D is possibly TRBD2 (5 bases). Source material: PBMCs. This receptor was taken from a man aged 45-65 years in good health and CMV-seropositive. This chain's CDR3 is CASSLLGPDNEQFF. The CDR3 region has the DNA TGTGCCAGTAGCTTACTAGGACCAGACAATGAGCAGTTCTTC. The variable domain in full, completed from reference TRBV19 and TRBJ2-1, reads DGGITQSPKYLFRKEGQNVTLSCEQNLNHDAMYWYRQDPGQGLRLIYYSQIVNDFQKGDIAEGYSVSREKKESFPLTVTSAQKNPTAFYLCASSLLGPDNEQFFGPGTRLTVL.